Listed below are T cell receptor beta chains from one sample, sequenced in a study of Graves' ophthalmopathy and Graves' hyperthyroidism. In TCRdb, the multiplex PCR reads were re-called with MiXCR into one record per CDR3 protein. This table has about 14,000 distinct CDR3 sequences, 50% appearing once. The sample consisted of peripheral blood. Every receptor here comes from a woman aged 30 to 39 with Graves' ophthalmopathy. The CDR3 runs from the conserved cysteine through the conserved F or W. D genes are given only for firm matches. Clone size is given for some rows only: seen once, a few or many times, or a class if the clone is expanded.

size,D,V,J,CDR3,DNA
few,.,TRBV6-1,TRBJ2-7,CASTRLPYEQYF,TGTGCCAGCACAAGGCTGCCCTACGAGCAGTACTTC
medium-sized,TRBD2,TRBV19,TRBJ2-7,CASTTPGLAGSYEQYF,TGTGCCAGTACCACACCGGGACTAGCGGGATCCTACGAGCAGTACTTC
medium-sized,TRBD1,TRBV9,TRBJ1-5,CASSAGTGGYQPQHF,TGTGCCAGCAGCGCCGGGACAGGGGGTTATCAGCCCCAGCATTTT
.,.,TRBV7-2,TRBJ1-6,CASSPFRGGNSPLHF,TGTGCCAGCAGCCCCTTCAGGGGAGGGAATTCACCCCTCCACTTT
.,.,TRBV29-1,TRBJ1-6,CSVKDGLDSPFQF,TGCAGCGTGAAGGACGGGTTAGATTCACCCTTCCAGTTT
.,.,TRBV19,TRBJ1-1,CASSNGREDSKAFF,TGTGCCAGTAGTAATGGCAGGGAAGATAGTAAAGCTTTCTTT
.,.,TRBV7-8,TRBJ2-7,CASSSFLVFEQYF,TGTGCCAGCAGCTCCTTCTTAGTCTTCGAGCAGTACTTC
few,.,TRBV29-1,TRBJ1-6,CSVGNGEGSPLHF,TGCAGCGTTGGGAATGGGGAAGGTTCACCCCTCCACTTT
few,.,TRBV10-3,TRBJ2-1,CAIRRELASRNNEQFF,TGTGCCATCCGGAGGGAATTAGCGTCAAGAAACAATGAGCAGTTCTTC
many,.,TRBV3-1,TRBJ1-1,CASSQRAMNTEAFF,TGTGCCAGCAGCCAGCGAGCAATGAACACTGAAGCTTTCTTT
.,.,TRBV12-3/TRBV12-4,TRBJ1-1,CASSLWEGTEAFF,TGTGCCAGCAGTTTGTGGGAAGGTACTGAAGCTTTCTTT
.,TRBD1,TRBV6-4,TRBJ1-2,CASRDTGDRSYTF,TGTGCCAGCAGGGATACAGGGGACCGGAGCTACACCTTC
.,.,TRBV9,TRBJ2-5,CASSVDPAGWGTQYF,TGTGCCAGCAGCGTAGATCCGGCGGGCTGGGGGACCCAGTACTTC
.,.,TRBV29-1,TRBJ1-2,CSVDVQSYGYTF,TGCAGCGTTGATGTACAGAGCTATGGCTACACCTTC
.,TRBD1,TRBV2,TRBJ2-2,CASNPQGAGELFF,TGTGCCAGCAACCCCCAGGGGGCCGGGGAGCTGTTTTTT
many,.,TRBV7-8,TRBJ2-1,CASSSQGFYNEQFF,TGTGCCAGCAGCTCCCAGGGTTTCTACAATGAGCAGTTCTTC
once,.,TRBV12-3/TRBV12-4,TRBJ2-5,CASSKVQETQYF,TGTGCCAGCAGTAAAGTCCAAGAGACCCAGTACTTC
.,TRBD1,TRBV6-6,TRBJ1-1,CASSHGTAMNTEAFF,TGTGCCAGCAGCCATGGGACAGCAATGAACACTGAAGCTTTCTTT
.,TRBD1,TRBV25-1,TRBJ1-6,CASSQGAVNSPLHF,TGTGCCAGCAGTCAGGGGGCAGTTAATTCACCCCTCCACTTT
few,.,TRBV6-5,TRBJ1-5,CASSYRRDSNQPQHF,TGTGCCAGCAGTTACCGTAGAGATAGCAATCAGCCCCAGCATTTT
many,TRBD2,TRBV7-9,TRBJ2-7,CASSASGSGYEQYF,TGTGCCAGCAGCGCTAGCGGGAGTGGTTACGAGCAGTACTTC
.,.,TRBV19,TRBJ1-4,CASSIGLVVAAVPEKLFF,TGTGCCAGTAGTATTGGCCTGGTTGTTGCCGCGGTTCCCGAAAAACTGTTTTTT
many,.,TRBV28,TRBJ1-3,CASSPPGTGNTIYF,TGTGCCAGCAGTCCGCCAGGGACTGGAAACACCATATATTTT
.,.,TRBV7-9,TRBJ2-5,CASSLSLVETQYF,TGTGCCAGCAGCTTATCATTAGTCGAGACCCAGTACTTC
.,TRBD1,TRBV10-3,TRBJ1-1,CAISSGGNTEAFF,TGTGCCATCAGTTCAGGGGGGAACACTGAAGCTTTCTTT
medium-sized,TRBD2,TRBV29-1,TRBJ2-1,CSVSSGVNEQFF,TGCAGCGTTTCTAGCGGGGTAAATGAGCAGTTCTTC
.,.,TRBV10-3,TRBJ2-5,CAISKSLGVQETQYF,TGTGCCATCAGTAAGAGTTTAGGGGTACAAGAGACCCAGTACTTC
many,TRBD2,TRBV20-1,TRBJ2-7,CSARLGLAGLYEQYF,TGCAGTGCTAGATTAGGACTAGCGGGACTCTACGAGCAGTACTTC
.,.,TRBV12-3/TRBV12-4,TRBJ1-2,CASSLAGGAANYGYTF,TGTGCCAGCAGTTTAGCAGGGGGGGCAGCTAACTATGGCTACACCTTC
many,.,TRBV20-1,TRBJ1-6,CSAELHPNSPLHF,TGCAGTGCTGAGCTACACCCGAATTCACCCCTCCACTTT
few,.,TRBV5-1,TRBJ2-5,CASSPGGTQETQYF,TGCGCCAGCAGCCCGGGTGGTACCCAAGAGACCCAGTACTTC
.,.,TRBV11-2,TRBJ1-2,CASSLKGLDYGYTF,TGTGCCAGCAGCTTAAAGGGGTTAGACTATGGCTACACCTTC
.,.,TRBV20-1,TRBJ2-7,CSASNRDSYEQYF,TGCAGTGCTAGCAACCGGGACTCCTACGAGCAGTACTTC
.,.,TRBV18,TRBJ2-3,CASKDAGTDTQYF,TGTGCCAGCAAGGACGCGGGTACAGATACGCAGTATTTT
many,.,TRBV7-9,TRBJ2-7,CASSPQQGSYEQYF,TGTGCCAGCAGCCCACAACAGGGATCCTACGAGCAGTACTTC
few,TRBD2,TRBV20-1,TRBJ2-1,CSAHGTSAHNEQFF,TGCAGTGCCCATGGGACTAGCGCCCACAATGAGCAGTTCTTC
.,.,TRBV29-1,TRBJ1-2,CSGMTAYGYTF,TGCAGCGGGATGACAGCGTATGGCTACACCTTC
.,.,TRBV5-4,TRBJ2-5,CASSSVLGNQETQYF,TGTGCCAGCAGCTCCGTGCTCGGTAACCAAGAGACCCAGTACTTC
many,.,TRBV10-3,TRBJ2-7,CAISDREQVGTYEQYF,TGTGCCATCAGTGATAGAGAACAGGTTGGCACTTACGAGCAGTACTTC
.,TRBD1,TRBV2,TRBJ1-2,CATGDRGNYGYTF,TGTGCCACAGGGGACAGGGGGAACTATGGCTACACCTTC
.,.,TRBV11-2,TRBJ2-1,CASSLGIGLHNEQFF,TGTGCCAGCAGCTTAGGTATTGGGTTGCACAATGAGCAGTTCTTC
.,.,TRBV3-1,TRBJ1-3,CASSRTGNTIYF,TGTGCCAGCAGCCGAACAGGAAACACCATATATTTT
medium-sized,.,TRBV10-2,TRBJ2-1,CASSQSGNEQFF,TGCGCCAGCAGTCAATCAGGAAATGAGCAGTTCTTC
.,.,TRBV2,TRBJ1-6,CASRQINSPLHF,TGTGCCAGCAGACAGATTAATTCACCCCTCCACTTT
medium-sized,TRBD1,TRBV5-1,TRBJ2-3,CASSSGTGLYTDTQYF,TGCGCCAGCAGCTCCGGGACAGGGCTTTACACAGATACGCAGTATTTT
.,.,TRBV7-6,TRBJ1-4,CASSLGPSSTNEKLFF,TGTGCCAGCAGCTTAGGGCCGAGCTCAACTAATGAAAAACTGTTTTTT
.,TRBD2,TRBV29-1,TRBJ2-1,CSVVSGRPNNEQFF,TGCAGCGTCGTAAGCGGGAGGCCGAACAATGAGCAGTTCTTC
.,.,TRBV20-1,TRBJ2-7,CSGADGPYEQYF,TGCAGTGGTGCCGACGGACCCTACGAGCAGTACTTC
.,.,TRBV6-6,TRBJ1-1,CASSKDVTNTEAFF,TGTGCCAGCAGTAAGGACGTGACGAACACTGAAGCTTTCTTT
.,.,TRBV29-1,TRBJ2-7,CSVEEIPGDEQYF,TGCAGCGTTGAAGAAATACCGGGAGACGAGCAGTACTTC
.,TRBD2,TRBV7-2,TRBJ2-7,CASSWTSGSSSYEQYF,TGTGCCAGCAGCTGGACTAGCGGGTCGAGCTCCTACGAGCAGTACTTC
medium-sized,.,TRBV10-2,TRBJ1-1,CASSDDSLEAFF,TGCGCCAGCAGTGACGACTCCCTTGAGGCTTTCTTT
.,TRBD2,TRBV20-1,TRBJ2-7,CSALRTSGSIPSSYF,TGCAGTGCCCTGCGGACTAGCGGGAGTATCCCCTCATCGTACTTC
once,.,TRBV24-1,TRBJ1-5,CTTSTGYTDTQHF,TGTACCACCAGTACAGGATACACAGATACGCAGCATTTT
.,.,TRBV9,TRBJ2-3,CASSVSGGRKDTQYF,TGTGCCAGCAGCGTATCCGGGGGCCGTAAGGATACGCAGTATTTT
.,TRBD2,TRBV2,TRBJ2-7,CASSSGLGFFEQYF,TGTGCCAGCAGTTCCGGACTAGGTTTCTTCGAGCAGTACTTC
.,.,TRBV11-3,TRBJ2-6,CASSLEGSGANVLTF,TGTGCCAGCAGCTTAGAGGGGTCTGGGGCCAACGTCCTGACTTTC